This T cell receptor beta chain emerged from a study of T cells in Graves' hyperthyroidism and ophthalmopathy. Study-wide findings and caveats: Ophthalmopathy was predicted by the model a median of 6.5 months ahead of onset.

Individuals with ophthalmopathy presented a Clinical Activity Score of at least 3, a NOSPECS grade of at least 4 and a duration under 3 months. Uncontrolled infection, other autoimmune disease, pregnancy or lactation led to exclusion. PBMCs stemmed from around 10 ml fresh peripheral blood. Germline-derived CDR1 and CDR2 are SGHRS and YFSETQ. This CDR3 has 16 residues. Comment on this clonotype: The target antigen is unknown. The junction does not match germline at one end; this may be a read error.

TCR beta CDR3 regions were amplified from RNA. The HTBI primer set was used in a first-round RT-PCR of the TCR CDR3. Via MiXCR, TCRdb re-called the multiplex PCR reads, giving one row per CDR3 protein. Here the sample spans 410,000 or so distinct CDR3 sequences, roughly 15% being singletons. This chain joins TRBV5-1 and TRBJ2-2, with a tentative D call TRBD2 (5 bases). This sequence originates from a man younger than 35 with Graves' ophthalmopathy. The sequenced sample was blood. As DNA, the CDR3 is TGCACCAGCAGCGGATCATCTACCTTGAACACCGGGGAGCTGTTTTTT. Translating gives CTSSGSSTLNTGELFF.